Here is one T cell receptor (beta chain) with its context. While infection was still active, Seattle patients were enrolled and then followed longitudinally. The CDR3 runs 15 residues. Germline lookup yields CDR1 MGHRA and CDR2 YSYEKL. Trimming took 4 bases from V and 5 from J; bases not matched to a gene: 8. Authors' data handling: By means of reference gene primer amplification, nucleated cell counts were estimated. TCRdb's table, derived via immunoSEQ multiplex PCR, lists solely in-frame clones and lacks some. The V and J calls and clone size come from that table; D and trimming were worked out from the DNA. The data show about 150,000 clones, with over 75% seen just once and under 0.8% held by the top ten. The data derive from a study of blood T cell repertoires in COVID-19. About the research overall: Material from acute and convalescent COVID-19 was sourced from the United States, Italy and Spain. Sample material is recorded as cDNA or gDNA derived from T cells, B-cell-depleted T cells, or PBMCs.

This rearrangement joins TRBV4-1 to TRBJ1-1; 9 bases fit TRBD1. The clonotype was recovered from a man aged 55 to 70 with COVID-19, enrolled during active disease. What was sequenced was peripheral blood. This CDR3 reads CASSLTQGAGTEAFF. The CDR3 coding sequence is TGCGCCAGCAGCCTCACACAGGGGGCGGGGACTGAAGCTTTCTTT.